This is a list of T cell receptor beta chains from one sample in a study of cytomegalovirus exposure and HLA in healthy donors. Here immunoSEQ multiplex PCR was the method, and the copy in TCRdb shows in-frame clones only, minus some. The table has more than 90,000 clones, approximately 80% seen once; the top ten hold under 3%. Sequenced material: PBMCs. The receptors come from a woman aged 18-29 years in good health and CMV-seropositive. Each CDR3 is given with its conserved first and last residue. A D gene is named only where the DNA matches it firmly. For some rows the clone size is stated as once, few or many, or as a class when expanded; others skip it.

clone_size | d_call | j_call | v_call | cdr3_aa | cdr3_nt
. | . | TRBJ2-7 | TRBV19 | CASSTETPGESYEQYF | TGTGCCAGTAGTACCGAGACCCCGGGTGAATCCTACGAGCAGTACTTC
few | . | TRBJ1-1 | TRBV4-1 | CASRTLTDLNTEAFF | TGCGCCAGCAGAACCCTGACAGATTTGAACACTGAAGCTTTCTTT
. | . | TRBJ2-1 | TRBV27 | CASSPGSRYNEQFF | TGTGCCAGCAGTCCAGGCTCTCGATACAATGAGCAGTTCTTC
. | . | TRBJ1-3 | TRBV10-1 | CASSEGSGRGNTIYF | TGCGCCAGCAGTGAAGGTAGTGGGAGAGGAAACACCATATATTTT
. | . | TRBJ2-5 | TRBV5-1 | CASSPDPTVGETQYF | TGCGCCAGCAGCCCAGACCCGACAGTGGGAGAGACCCAGTACTTC
. | . | TRBJ1-2 | TRBV7-3 | CASSFTGSLGYTF | TGTGCCAGCAGCTTTACCGGGTCCCTAGGCTACACCTTC
. | TRBD1 | TRBJ2-5 | TRBV7-6 | CASSPGQSQETQYF | TGTGCCAGCAGCCCGGGACAGTCCCAAGAGACCCAGTACTTC
. | TRBD1 | TRBJ2-1 | TRBV28 | CASSRRTGLYNEQFF | TGTGCCAGCAGCCGAAGGACAGGGCTCTACAATGAGCAGTTCTTC
. | TRBD2 | TRBJ2-7 | TRBV11-1 | CASSLGLAFNHEQYF | TGTGCCAGCAGCTTAGGACTAGCCTTTAACCACGAGCAGTACTTC
once | . | TRBJ2-2 | TRBV19 | CASSIHSNTGELFF | TGTGCCAGTAGTATCCACTCGAACACCGGGGAGCTGTTTTTT
. | TRBD1 | TRBJ1-2 | TRBV5-4 | CASSLFGQGNGYTF | TGTGCCAGCAGCTTGTTTGGACAGGGGAATGGCTACACCTTC
. | . | TRBJ1-2 | TRBV6-5 | CASSYGGQNHYGYTF | TGTGCCAGCAGTTATGGGGGACAAAACCACTATGGCTACACCTTC
few | . | TRBJ1-1 | TRBV5-1 | CASSLARGGWNTEAFF | TGCGCCAGCAGCTTGGCCCGGGGAGGGTGGAACACTGAAGCTTTCTTT
. | TRBD2 | TRBJ2-7 | TRBV6-5 | CASSYRMGGSYEQYF | TGTGCCAGCAGTTACCGAATGGGGGGGTCCTACGAGCAGTACTTC
. | . | TRBJ1-1 | TRBV19 | CASTGSLNTEAFF | TGTGCCAGTACGGGTTCCTTGAACACTGAAGCTTTCTTT
. | . | TRBJ1-5 | TRBV10-3 | CAITAGSNQPQHF | TGTGCCATCACCGCCGGTAGCAATCAGCCCCAGCATTTT
. | TRBD1 | TRBJ1-2 | TRBV5-4 | CASSSKTGVDGYTF | TGTGCCAGCAGCTCTAAGACAGGGGTAGATGGCTACACCTTC
. | . | TRBJ1-5 | TRBV5-1 | CASSLDMNQPQHF | TGCGCCAGCAGCTTGGACATGAATCAGCCCCAGCATTTT
. | . | TRBJ2-1 | TRBV7-9 | CASSPRGNTYNEQFF | TGTGCCAGCAGCCCAAGGGGAAATACATACAATGAGCAGTTCTTC
once | TRBD1 | TRBJ1-1 | TRBV5-8 | CASSMGQGEAFF | TGTGCCAGCAGCATGGGACAGGGGGAAGCTTTCTTT
. | . | TRBJ1-1 | TRBV7-3 | CATRTEVNTEAFF | TGTGCCACCCGGACAGAAGTGAACACTGAAGCTTTCTTT
. | . | TRBJ1-4 | TRBV28 | CASSSSLSPGELKNEKLFF | TGTGCCAGCAGTTCTTCCTTATCCCCGGGGGAACTGAAGAATGAAAAACTGTTTTTT
. | TRBD2 | TRBJ2-3 | TRBV4-1 | CASSQGRGGLHDTQYF | TGCGCCAGCAGCCAAGGGCGGGGGGGGCTACATGATACGCAGTATTTT
once | TRBD1 | TRBJ1-2 | TRBV15 | CATSRELGQGGGYTF | TGTGCCACCAGCAGAGAACTCGGACAGGGGGGTGGCTACACCTTC
. | TRBD1 | TRBJ1-2 | TRBV4-1 | CASSQDRTGEFYGYTF | TGCGCCAGCAGCCAAGACAGGACAGGGGAATTCTATGGCTACACCTTC
. | . | TRBJ2-5 | TRBV7-2 | CASSLGGLANQGAQYF | TGTGCCAGCAGCTTAGGGGGCCTAGCGAATCAGGGGGCCCAGTACTTC
. | . | TRBJ1-1 | TRBV6-5 | CASSYSARGTEAFF | TGTGCCAGCAGTTACTCGGCCAGGGGAACTGAAGCTTTCTTT
. | TRBD1 | TRBJ1-1 | TRBV6-6 | CASSYPLDRAITEAFF | TGTGCCAGCAGTTACCCCCTGGACAGGGCCATCACTGAAGCTTTCTTT
. | . | TRBJ2-1 | TRBV11-3 | CASSALTGSVYNEQFF | TGTGCCAGCAGCGCCCTGACAGGCTCGGTATACAATGAGCAGTTCTTC
. | . | TRBJ2-7 | TRBV6-1 | CASVGGWNEQYF | TGTGCCAGCGTTGGGGGCTGGAACGAGCAGTACTTC